The 3 T cell receptor beta chains below were found in one sample sequenced in a study of T cells in Graves' hyperthyroidism and ophthalmopathy. Amplified TCR beta CDR3 regions derived from RNA transcripts. During a first-round RT-PCR of the TCR CDR3, the HTBI primer set was used. TCRdb re-called the multiplex PCR reads through MiXCR, storing one row per CDR3 protein. The table includes around 430,000 distinct CDR3 sequences, 15% detected once. Sequencing used blood. Receptors were obtained from a woman in her 30s with Graves' hyperthyroidism.

This clonotype was recorded at least ten times. The chain uses TRBV11-2 and TRBJ2-5; D uncertain. Looked up from germline, CDR1 is SGHAT and CDR2 is FQNNGV. Deletions cut 5 bases from V and 2 bases from J, with 9 bases between. The CDR3 has 13 amino acids. The CDR3, as DNA: TGTGCCAGCAGCCCAGTCTTTCAAGAGACCCAGTACTTC. It codes for CASSPVFQETQYF.

V gene TRBV5-1 combines with J gene TRBJ1-2; D is ambiguous. The V and J ends lost 2 bases and 2 bases respectively, with 13 bases between them. This CDR3 is built from 15 residues. The germline CDR1 and CDR2 sequences are SGHRS and YFSETQ. The CDR3 nucleotides are TGCGCCAGCAGCTTACCAGGAGCCGACAACTATGGCTACACCTTC. Its protein is CASSLPGADNYGYTF.

The sample holds many counts of this clonotype. This chain uses TRBV12-3 or TRBV12-4 with TRBJ2-1; D is undetermined. V lost 6 bases, J lost 9 bases, and 9 bases lay in between. The CDR3 is 11 residues long. The chain's CDR3 is CASSRGGEQFF. The CDR3 DNA reads TGTGCCAGCAGCAGAGGTGGTGAGCAGTTCTTC.